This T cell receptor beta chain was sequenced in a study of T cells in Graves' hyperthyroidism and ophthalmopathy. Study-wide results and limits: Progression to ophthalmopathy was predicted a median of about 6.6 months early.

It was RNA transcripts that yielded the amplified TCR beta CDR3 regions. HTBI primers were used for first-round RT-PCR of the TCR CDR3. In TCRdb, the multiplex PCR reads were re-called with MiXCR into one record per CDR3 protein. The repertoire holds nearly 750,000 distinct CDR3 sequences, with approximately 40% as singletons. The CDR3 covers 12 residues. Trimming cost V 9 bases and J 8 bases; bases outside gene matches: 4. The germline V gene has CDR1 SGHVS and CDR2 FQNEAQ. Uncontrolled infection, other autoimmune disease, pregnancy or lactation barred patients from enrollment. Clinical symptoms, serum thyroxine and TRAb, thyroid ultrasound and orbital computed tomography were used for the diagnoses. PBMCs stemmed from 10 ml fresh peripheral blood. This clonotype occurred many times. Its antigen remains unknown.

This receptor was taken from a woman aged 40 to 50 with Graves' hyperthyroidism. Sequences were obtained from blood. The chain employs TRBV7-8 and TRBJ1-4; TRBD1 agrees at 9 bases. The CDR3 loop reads CASRQGEEKLFF. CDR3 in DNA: TGTGCCAGTCGACAGGGGGAGGAAAAACTGTTTTTT.